The T cell receptor beta chain described here comes from a study of blood T cell repertoires in COVID-19. On the study more broadly: Sites in the United States, Italy and Spain provided acute and convalescent COVID-19 samples.

V was shortened by 3 bases and J by 0 bases, with 12 bases between the two germline ends. CDR1 and CDR2 from the germline V gene are SGHRS and YFSETQ. The CDR3 runs 15 residues. Libraries were prepared by immunoSEQ multiplex PCR; TCRdb keeps only in-frame clonotypes and omits some of them. The profile covers tens of thousands of clones, with approximately 85% appearing a single time and roughly 5% taken by the ten largest. The sequenced sample consisted of peripheral blood. The source is a woman of 80 years or more with active or convalescent COVID-19. V is TRBV5-1 and J is TRBJ1-1, with D possibly TRBD1 on 6 matching bases. CDR3 DNA: TGCGCCAGCAGCTCGGGACGGGACATGAACACTGAAGCTTTCTTT. This codes for CASSSGRDMNTEAFF.